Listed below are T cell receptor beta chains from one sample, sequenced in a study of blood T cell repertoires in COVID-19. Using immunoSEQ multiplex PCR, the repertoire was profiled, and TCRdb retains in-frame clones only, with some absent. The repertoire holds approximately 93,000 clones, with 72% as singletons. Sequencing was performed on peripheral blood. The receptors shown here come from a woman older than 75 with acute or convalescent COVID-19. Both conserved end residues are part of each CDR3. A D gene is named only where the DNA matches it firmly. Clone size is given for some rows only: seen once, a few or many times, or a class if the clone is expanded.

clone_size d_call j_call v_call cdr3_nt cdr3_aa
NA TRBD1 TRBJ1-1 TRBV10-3 TGTGCCATCGGGGACAGCGAAGTGAACACTGAAGCTTTCTTT CAIGDSEVNTEAFF
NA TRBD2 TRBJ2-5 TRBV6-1 TGTGCCAGCAGTGAAGGGCTAGCGGGGGCCCGGGAGACCCAGTACTTC CASSEGLAGARETQYF
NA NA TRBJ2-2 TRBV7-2 TGTGCCAGCAGCTTAGTGGGCCGGGGGGCCCCGGGCGGGGAGCTGTTTTTT CASSLVGRGAPGGELFF
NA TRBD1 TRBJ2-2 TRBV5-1 TGCGCCAGCACCGGGACAGGAGCCACCGGGGAGCTGTTTTTT CASTGTGATGELFF
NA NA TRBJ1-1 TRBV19 TGTGCCAGTATAAAAGGAATGGCAGGGTGGACTGAAGCTTTCTTT CASIKGMAGWTEAFF
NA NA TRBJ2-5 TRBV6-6 TGTGCCAGCAGGCTGTTCGGACAGTCGAGAGAGACCCAGTACTTC CASRLFGQSRETQYF
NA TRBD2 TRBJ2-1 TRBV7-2 TGTGCCAGCAGATCCGGGACTAGCGGGGCCAATGAGCAGTTCTTC CASRSGTSGANEQFF
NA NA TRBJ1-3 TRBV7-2 TGTGCCAGCAGCTTAGCACTGATCGGGAGCTCTGGAAACACCATATATTTT CASSLALIGSSGNTIYF
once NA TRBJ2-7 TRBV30 TGTGCCTGGCGAGATCAGGGCGAGCAGTACTTC CAWRDQGEQYF
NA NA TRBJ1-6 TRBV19 TGTGCCAGTAGTATAGACCGCATATCGGATTCACCCCTCCACTTT CASSIDRISDSPLHF
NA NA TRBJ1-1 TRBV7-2 TGTGCCAGCAGCTTCAGGGGTAGCACTGAAGCTTTCTTT CASSFRGSTEAFF
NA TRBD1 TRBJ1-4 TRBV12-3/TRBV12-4 TGTGCCAGCGGGACAGGGGATGAAAAACTGTTTTTT CASGTGDEKLFF
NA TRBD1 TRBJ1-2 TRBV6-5 TGTGCCAGCAGCCTTCCGGGACAGGTAAACTATGGCTACACCTTC CASSLPGQVNYGYTF
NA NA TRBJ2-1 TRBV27 TGTGCCAGCAGCCCTGGGGGGGCTAATGAGCAGTTCTTC CASSPGGANEQFF
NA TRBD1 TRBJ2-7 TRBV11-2 TGTGCCAGCAGCTCGGACAGGTATTACGAGCAGTACTTC CASSSDRYYEQYF
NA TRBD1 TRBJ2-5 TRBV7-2 TGTGCCAGCAGCTATAACAAGGGGGCGGGTGAGACCCAGTACTTC CASSYNKGAGETQYF
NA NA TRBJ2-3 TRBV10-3 TGTGCCATCAACCCCGGGACTGGGTGGGTTGCAGATACGCAGTATTTT CAINPGTGWVADTQYF
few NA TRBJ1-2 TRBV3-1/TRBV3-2 TGTGCCAGCAGCCAAGGTCGAGTGGTGACACAGAAATATGGCTACACCTTC CASSQGRVVTQKYGYTF
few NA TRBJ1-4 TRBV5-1 TGCGCCAGCAGCTTCGGAGGGGAGAACGAAAAACTGTTTTTT CASSFGGENEKLFF
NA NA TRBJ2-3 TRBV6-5 TGTGCCAGCAGTCGAATGGGCAGAGGCACAGATACGCAGTATTTT CASSRMGRGTDTQYF
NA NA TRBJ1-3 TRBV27 TGTGCCAGCAGTCGGACTGTCCCTCGCTCTGGAAACACCATATATTTT CASSRTVPRSGNTIYF
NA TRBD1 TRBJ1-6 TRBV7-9 TGTGCCAGCAGCTTATGGACAGGGGAGGGTTCACCCCTCCACTTT CASSLWTGEGSPLHF
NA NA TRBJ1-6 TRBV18 TGTGCCAGCTCACCACCGCGACGGGGTTCACCCCTCCACTTT CASSPPRRGSPLHF
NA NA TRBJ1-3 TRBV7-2 TGTGCCAGCAGCCCCAGACAGCCAGGCTCTGGAAACACCATATATTTT CASSPRQPGSGNTIYF
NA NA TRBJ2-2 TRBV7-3 TGTGCCAGCAGCTTATCTCTCGGGACACGGAACACCGGGGAGCTGTTTTTT CASSLSLGTRNTGELFF
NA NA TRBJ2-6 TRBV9 TGTGCCAGCAGCGCAGGGGTAGGGGCCAACGTCCTGACTTTC CASSAGVGANVLTF
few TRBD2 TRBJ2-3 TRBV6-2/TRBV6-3 TGTGCCAGCAGTTACTCAGCGGGGGGCCCCGTCGTGTATACGCAGTATTTT CASSYSAGGPVVYTQYF
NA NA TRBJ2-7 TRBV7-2 TGTGCCAGCAGCTTATACGGGGTCCTGAGCTCCTACGAGCAGTACTTC CASSLYGVLSSYEQYF
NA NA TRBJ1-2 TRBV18 TGTGCCAGCTCACCACCCGCAGGTAGAGTCACCTATGGCTACACCTTC CASSPPAGRVTYGYTF
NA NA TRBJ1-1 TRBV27 TGTGCCAGCAGTTCCAACAGGGCGAAAGCTTTCTTT CASSSNRAKAFF
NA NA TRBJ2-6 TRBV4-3 TGCGCCAGCAGCCAAGAAACAGGGCTCAACGTCCTGACTTTC CASSQETGLNVLTF
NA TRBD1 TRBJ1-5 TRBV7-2 TGTGCCAGCAGTCGGACAGGAGATCAGCCCCAGCATTTT CASSRTGDQPQHF
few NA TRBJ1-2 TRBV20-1 TGCAGTGCTAGAGTAAACAGGGTTTACACCTTC CSARVNRVYTF
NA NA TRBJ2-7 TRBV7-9 TGTGCCAGCAGCTTAGGGTCAGGGAACGAGCAGTACTTC CASSLGSGNEQYF
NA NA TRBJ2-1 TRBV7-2 TGTGCCAGCAGCTTAGGGCAAGGGGAATACAATGAGCAGTTCTTC CASSLGQGEYNEQFF
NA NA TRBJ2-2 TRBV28 TGTGCCAGCGTCCCGGGACAAGTCATTGCCGGGGAGCTGTTTTTT CASVPGQVIAGELFF
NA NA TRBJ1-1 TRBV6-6 TGTGCCAGCACCCGAATGGGGGCTGGCACTGAAGCTTTCTTT CASTRMGAGTEAFF
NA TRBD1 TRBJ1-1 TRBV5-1 TGCGCCAGCAGCTTGGTTCCCGGGACAGGGGGCACTGAAGCTTTCTTT CASSLVPGTGGTEAFF
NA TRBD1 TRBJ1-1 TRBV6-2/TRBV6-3 TGTGCCAGCAGTTACCGGACAGGGGTGAACACTGAAGCTTTCTTT CASSYRTGVNTEAFF
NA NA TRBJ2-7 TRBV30 TGTGCCTGGAGTCAGGGAACCACCTACGAGCAGTACTTC CAWSQGTTYEQYF
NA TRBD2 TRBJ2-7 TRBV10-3 TGTGCCATCACCCGAGACGGGAGGGGCGAGCAGTACTTC CAITRDGRGEQYF
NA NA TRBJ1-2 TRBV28 TGTGCCAGCCAAAATACAGAGTTTAACTATGGCTACACCTTC CASQNTEFNYGYTF
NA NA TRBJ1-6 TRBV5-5 TGTGCCAGCAGCTTGGAGGGAGGGCTCGGGGCACCCCTCCACTTT CASSLEGGLGAPLHF
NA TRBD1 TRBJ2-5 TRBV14 TGTGCCAGCAGCCAAGTCAGACAGGGCCGGGAGACCCAGTACTTC CASSQVRQGRETQYF
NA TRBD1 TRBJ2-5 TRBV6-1 TGTGCCAGCAGTGGGTTACCGGGACAGAGTCAAGAGACCCAGTACTTC CASSGLPGQSQETQYF
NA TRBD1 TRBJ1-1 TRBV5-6 TGTGCCAGCAGCTGGCAGGGGGCCATGAACACTGAAGCTTTCTTT CASSWQGAMNTEAFF
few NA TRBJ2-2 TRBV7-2 TGTGCCAGCAGCTTACGGGACACCGGGGAGCTGTTTTTT CASSLRDTGELFF
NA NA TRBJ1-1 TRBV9 TGTGCCAGCAGCCTGGGGGGGCCCACTGAAGCTTTCTTT CASSLGGPTEAFF
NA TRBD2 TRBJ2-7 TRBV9 TGTGCCAGCAGCGTAGGGACTAGCGGAAACGAGCAGTACTTC CASSVGTSGNEQYF
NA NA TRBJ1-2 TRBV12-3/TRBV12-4 TGTGCCAGCAGATTCGGGTGGGGCTACACCTTC CASRFGWGYTF
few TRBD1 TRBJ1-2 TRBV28 TGTGCCAGCATTGTGACAGGGGGCGAGGATGGCTACACCTTC CASIVTGGEDGYTF
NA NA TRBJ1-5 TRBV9 TGTGCCAGCAGCGTTTGGGGAGATGGCAATCAGCCCCAGCATTTT CASSVWGDGNQPQHF
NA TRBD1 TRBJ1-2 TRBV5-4 TGTGCCAGCAGCTTGGTAAGGGGGCAAGACTATGGCTACACCTTC CASSLVRGQDYGYTF